What follows are 25 T cell receptor beta chains derived from one specimen sequenced in a study of T cell responses to AZD1222 COVID-19 vaccine (dated by TCRdb to about 2021). The library was prepared using the immunoSEQ multiplex PCR assay. TCRdb provides this immuneACCESS table in a form limited to in-frame rearrangements. Some clones are lacking; in checked studies, under half of them reflect an unresolved V gene, and why the rest are absent is not known. Recorded for this sample are about 110,000 clones; around 81% of them occurred a single time. The ten largest account for around 4.6% of the sample. The time point label of this sample denotes: baseline before first vaccination. The specimen was peripheral blood, collected on day 0 of AZD1222 vaccination. These receptors were taken from an adult in good health.

The J gene is TRBJ2-2, the V gene TRBV7-2; D call uncertain. Per germline, CDR1 SGHTA and CDR2 FQGNSA. Trimming cost V 1 base and J 0 bases, with 6 bases left between them. The CDR3 is 15 residues long. CDR3 nucleotide sequence: TGTGCCAGCAGCTTAGTTCGAGCGAACACCGGGGAGCTGTTTTTT. Translating gives CASSLVRANTGELFF.

V usage is TRBV5-6 and J usage is TRBJ2-1; the match to TRBD2 covers 12 bases. Germline V gene data show CDR1 as SGHDT and CDR2 as YYEEEE. V trimming: 5 bases; J trimming: 7 bases; junction bases outside the gene matches: 10. The CDR3 contains 16 residues. The CDR3, as DNA: TGTGCCAGCAGTCTCGCTAGCGGGGGGGCCGTGAATGAGCAGTTCTTC. This encodes CASSLASGGAVNEQFF.

The chain combines TRBV4-3 with TRBJ2-2; no reliable D call. CDR3 length: 15 amino acids. Germline V gene sequence: CDR1 LGHNA, CDR2 YSLEER. V was pared by 1 base and J by 2 bases, with 8 bases between. For the CDR3, the DNA is TGCGCCAGCAGCCAAGGGGCGGATAACACCGGGGAGCTGTTTTTT. Translated, it gives CASSQGADNTGELFF.

The table lists this clone with a count of one. The chain joins TRBV12-5 to TRBJ2-4; 8 positions agree with TRBD1. The J segment lost 0 bases and the V segment lost 6 bases, leaving 13 bases of the junction unmatched. Germline V CDR1 and CDR2: LGHNT, FRNRAP. The CDR3 loop spans 18 amino acids. For the CDR3, the DNA is TGTGCTAGTGGGCCGCCGGGACAGGTCCATTTAGCCAAAAACATTCAGTACTTC. It is translated as CASGPPGQVHLAKNIQYF.

V is TRBV28 and J is TRBJ2-3; 7 bases match TRBD2. Germline V CDR1 and CDR2: MDHEN, SYDVKM. The V segment lost 2 bases and the J segment 4 bases; nucleotides outside the gene matches: 3. This CDR3 contains 14 residues. This chain's CDR3 is CASSLGGSADTQYF. CDR3 coding DNA: TGTGCCAGCAGTTTAGGCGGGAGTGCAGATACGCAGTATTTT.

This sequence joins TRBV19 and TRBJ1-3; D gene uncertain. The V and J ends lost 5 bases and 8 bases respectively, with 4 bases between them. CDR1 and CDR2 (germline): LNHDA, SQIVND (reference sequence). The CDR3 is 10 residues long. CDR3 coding DNA: TGTGCCAGTAGTTGGGACACCATATATTTT. Translating gives CASSWDTIYF.

This clone was detected only a few times. The J gene is TRBJ2-2, the V gene TRBV7-9; D is possibly TRBD1 or TRBD2 (5 bases each). V lost 1 base and J lost 2, with 8 bases in between. This CDR3 has 15 residues. Germline loops: CDR1 SEHNR, CDR2 FQNEAQ (reference sequence). DNA for the CDR3: TGTGCCAGCAGCTTAGGGGACGGAAACACCGGGGAGCTGTTTTTT. This sequence encodes CASSLGDGNTGELFF.

As concerns this clone: The junction shows a germline mismatch at one end, possibly a read error. The V call is TRBV24-1, the J call TRBJ2-3; TRBD2 aligns across 9 bases. Looked up from germline, CDR1 is KGHDR and CDR2 is SFDVKD. The CDR3 is 17 amino acids. CDR3 nucleotides: TGTGCCACCAGTGATTTGGTTAGCGGGGGTAGCACATATACGCAGTATTTT. It codes for CATSDLVSGGSTYTQYF.

This clone has only one observation. This chain joins TRBV30 and TRBJ1-2; D is ambiguous. Germline V gives CDR1 GTSNPN, CDR2 SVGIG (reference sequence). The length of the CDR3 is 12 residues. V lost 4 bases and J lost 13, with 19 bases in between. The CDR3 reads CAWTVHPNPGTF. CDR3 nucleotides: TGTGCCTGGACGGTTCATCCCAACCCCGGCACCTTC. The full variable domain, in which reference TRBV30 and TRBJ1-2 provide the parts outside the CDR3, is SQTIHQWPATLVQPVGSPLSLECTVEGTSNPNLYWYRQAAGRGLQLLFYSVGIGQISSEVPQNLSASRPQDRQFILSSKKLLLSDSGFYLCAWTVHPNPGTFGSGTRLTVV.

The chain's CDR3 is CASSTTGWGTEAFF. The CDR3 nucleotides are TGTGCCAGCAGTACGACAGGGTGGGGCACTGAAGCTTTCTTT. The chain carries TRBV28 and TRBJ1-1; TRBD1 agrees at 7 bases. Germline lookup yields CDR1 MDHEN and CDR2 SYDVKM. CDR3 size: 14 residues. J was trimmed by 4 bases and V by 5 bases; bases with no gene match: 7.

This clone was detected only a few times. The chain has TRBV11-2 and TRBJ1-6; 7 bases match TRBD1. The CDR3 consists of 18 residues. Germline V lookup: CDR1 SGHAT, CDR2 FQNNGV. V trimming: 3 bases; J trimming: 8 bases; junction bases outside the gene matches: 16. The chain's CDR3 is CASSLGGLTGRTYSPLHF. DNA of the CDR3: TGTGCCAGCAGCTTGGGGGGACTGACAGGGAGAACATATTCACCCCTCCACTTT.

The genes are TRBV11-3 and TRBJ2-7; D may be TRBD1 (6 bases). The length of the CDR3 is 15 residues. Trimming stripped 5 bases from V and 2 bases from J, with 16 bases between. Germline values: CDR1 SGHNT, CDR2 YENEEA. DNA of the CDR3: TGTGCCAGCAGCGCAGGGGCAGGCCCGGCCTACGAGCAGTACTTC. It encodes CASSAGAGPAYEQYF.

This chain uses TRBV5-1 with TRBJ2-5, with 8 bases identical to TRBD1. The germline V gene encodes CDR1 SGHRS and CDR2 YFSETQ. V lost 0 bases and J lost 5; bases outside the gene matches: 9. This CDR3 is 16 amino acids long. Written as DNA, the CDR3 is TGCGCCAGCAGCTTGGGGGCAGGGGGCGCCTATGAGACCCAGTACTTC. Translating it yields CASSLGAGGAYETQYF.

The rearrangement joins TRBV5-3 to TRBJ1-2; TRBD1 might be the D (5 bases). Being an ORF, TRBV5-3 has a function that is uncertain. V gave up 2 bases and J gave up 3 bases, with 8 bases separating them. The CDR3 extends over 13 amino acids. CDR3 bases: TGTGCCAGAAGCTTCGGGACGGACTATGGCTACACCTTC. As protein: CARSFGTDYGYTF.

V usage is TRBV25-1 and J usage is TRBJ2-4; 8 nucleotides align to TRBD2. CDR3 length: 12 residues. Germline CDR1 reads MGHDK; CDR2 reads SYGVNS. The V gene end was trimmed by 4 bases and the J gene end by 13 bases; junction bases not matched to a gene: 6. DNA for the CDR3: TGTGCCAGCAGTGCCTATAGCGGGGCCCAGTACTTC. The encoded protein is CASSAYSGAQYF.

The count of this clone is one. The chain links TRBV19 to TRBJ1-2, with 8 bases matching TRBD1. Germline CDR1 LNHDA, CDR2 SQIVND (reference sequence). The CDR3 is made up of 15 amino acids. J lost 2 bases, V lost 3 bases, and 5 bases had no gene match. CDR3 sequence: CASSIGDRRNYGYTF. In DNA form, the CDR3 reads TGTGCCAGTAGTATCGGGGACAGGCGGAACTATGGCTACACCTTC.

The rearrangement links TRBV28 to TRBJ2-3, with 11 bases fitting TRBD2. J gave up 4 bases and V 6 bases, and 3 bases lay outside the gene matches. This CDR3 contains 14 residues. Germline V gene data show CDR1 as MDHEN and CDR2 as SYDVKM. The CDR3 DNA is TGTGCCAGCAGAATAGCGGGGGGGGCAGATACGCAGTATTTT. This codes for CASRIAGGADTQYF. The full variable domain, completed using reference TRBV28 and TRBJ2-3, is DVKVTQSSRYLVKRTGEKVFLECVQDMDHENMFWYRQDPGLGLRLIYFSYDVKMKEKGDIPEGYSVSREKKERFSLILESASTNQTSMYLCASRIAGGADTQYFGPGTRLTVL.

The rearrangement links TRBV5-1 to TRBJ2-2; D assignment may be TRBD1 or TRBD2 (5 bases each). V shed 2 bases and J shed 3 bases, with 11 bases lying between them. This CDR3 contains 15 residues. Per germline, CDR1 SGHRS and CDR2 YFSETQ. CDR3 nucleotides: TGCGCCAGCAGCTTAGAGGGGCGCGACACCGGGGAGCTGTTTTTT. It specifies CASSLEGRDTGELFF.

This clone has just one count. This chain joins TRBV19 and TRBJ1-2, with unresolved D. Trimming cost V 6 bases and J 4 bases, with 27 bases left between them. This CDR3 has 18 residues. Germline CDR1 reads LNHDA; CDR2 reads SQIVND (reference sequence). CDR3 in amino acids: CASRIGFVSSAPSYGYTF. The CDR3 DNA reads as TGTGCCAGTAGAATCGGGTTCGTGTCCTCAGCCCCGTCCTATGGCTACACCTTC.

This chain uses TRBV6-2 or TRBV6-3 with TRBJ1-1; 10 bases map to TRBD1. This CDR3 comprises 16 residues. With V trimmed by 1 base and J by 2 bases, 4 bases remained unmatched. In germline, CDR1 is MNHEY, CDR2 SVGEGT. The CDR3 loop reads CASSYLGTGVNTEAFF. DNA of the CDR3: TGTGCCAGCAGTTACTTAGGGACAGGGGTCAACACTGAAGCTTTCTTT.

This clone was seen a few times. This chain links TRBV19 with TRBJ1-4, with no clear D. The CDR3 is 12 residues long. V shed 11 bases and J shed 5 bases, with 12 bases lying between them. The V gene's germline CDR1 is LNHDA and CDR2 SQIVND (reference sequence). The CDR3: CAGPRRNEKLFF. The DNA of the CDR3 is TGTGCCGGGCCGAGACGAAATGAAAAACTGTTTTTT. Together with reference TRBV19 and TRBJ1-4, the CDR3 gives the full variable domain: DGGITQSPKYLFRKEGQNVTLSCEQNLNHDAMYWYRQDPGQGLRLIYYSQIVNDFQKGDIAEGYSVSREKKESFPLTVTSAQKNPTAFYLCAGPRRNEKLFFGSGTQLSVL.

The rearrangement joins TRBV5-6 to TRBJ2-3, with TRBD1 matching 8 bases. With V trimmed by 1 base and J by 3 bases, 7 bases remained unmatched. CDR1 SGHDT and CDR2 YYEEEE come from the germline V gene. This CDR3 is 16 amino acids long. The CDR3: CASSLRTGQVTDTQYF. As DNA, the CDR3 is TGTGCCAGCAGCTTGAGGACAGGGCAGGTAACAGATACGCAGTATTTT.

V usage is TRBV24-1 and J usage is TRBJ2-3; the match to TRBD1 covers 7 bases. The CDR3 is 15 residues long. V gave up 4 bases and J gave up 3 bases; unmatched junction bases: 6. In germline, CDR1 is KGHDR, CDR2 SFDVKD. CDR3 nucleotide sequence: TGTGCCACCAGTGACCCAGGGGGAGCAACAGATACGCAGTATTTT. Translation gives CATSDPGGATDTQYF.

This clone was counted once. The chain combines TRBV5-4 with TRBJ1-2; 8 nucleotides align to TRBD1. There are 14 residues in the CDR3. Germline CDR1 SGHNT, CDR2 YYREEE (reference sequence). V was pared by 4 bases and J by 4 bases, with 6 bases of the junction left unmatched. CDR3 residues: CASSRAGQVYGYTF. The DNA of the CDR3 is TGTGCCAGCAGCCGCGCGGGACAGGTCTATGGCTACACCTTC.

CDR3 nucleotide sequence: TGTGCCAGCAGCTTACAGGACCCCTATAATTCACCCCTCCACTTT. This encodes CASSLQDPYNSPLHF. The chain employs TRBV7-9 and TRBJ1-6; D remains ambiguous. CDR1 is SEHNR and CDR2 is FQNEAQ in the germline V gene (reference sequence). V shed 2 bases and J shed 2 bases, with 7 bases lying between them. This CDR3 has 15 residues.